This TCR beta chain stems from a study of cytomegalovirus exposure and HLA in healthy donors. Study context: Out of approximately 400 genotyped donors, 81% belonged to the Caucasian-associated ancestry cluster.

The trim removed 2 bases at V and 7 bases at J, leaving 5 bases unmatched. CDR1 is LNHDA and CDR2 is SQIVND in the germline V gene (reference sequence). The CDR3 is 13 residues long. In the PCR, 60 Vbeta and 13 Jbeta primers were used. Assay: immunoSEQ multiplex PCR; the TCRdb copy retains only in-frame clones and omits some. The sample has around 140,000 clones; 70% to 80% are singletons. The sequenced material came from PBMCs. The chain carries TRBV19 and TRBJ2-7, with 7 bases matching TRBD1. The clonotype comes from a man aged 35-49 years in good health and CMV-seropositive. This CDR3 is CASSIWPTGEQYF. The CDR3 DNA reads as TGTGCCAGTAGTATATGGCCGACAGGGGAGCAGTACTTC.